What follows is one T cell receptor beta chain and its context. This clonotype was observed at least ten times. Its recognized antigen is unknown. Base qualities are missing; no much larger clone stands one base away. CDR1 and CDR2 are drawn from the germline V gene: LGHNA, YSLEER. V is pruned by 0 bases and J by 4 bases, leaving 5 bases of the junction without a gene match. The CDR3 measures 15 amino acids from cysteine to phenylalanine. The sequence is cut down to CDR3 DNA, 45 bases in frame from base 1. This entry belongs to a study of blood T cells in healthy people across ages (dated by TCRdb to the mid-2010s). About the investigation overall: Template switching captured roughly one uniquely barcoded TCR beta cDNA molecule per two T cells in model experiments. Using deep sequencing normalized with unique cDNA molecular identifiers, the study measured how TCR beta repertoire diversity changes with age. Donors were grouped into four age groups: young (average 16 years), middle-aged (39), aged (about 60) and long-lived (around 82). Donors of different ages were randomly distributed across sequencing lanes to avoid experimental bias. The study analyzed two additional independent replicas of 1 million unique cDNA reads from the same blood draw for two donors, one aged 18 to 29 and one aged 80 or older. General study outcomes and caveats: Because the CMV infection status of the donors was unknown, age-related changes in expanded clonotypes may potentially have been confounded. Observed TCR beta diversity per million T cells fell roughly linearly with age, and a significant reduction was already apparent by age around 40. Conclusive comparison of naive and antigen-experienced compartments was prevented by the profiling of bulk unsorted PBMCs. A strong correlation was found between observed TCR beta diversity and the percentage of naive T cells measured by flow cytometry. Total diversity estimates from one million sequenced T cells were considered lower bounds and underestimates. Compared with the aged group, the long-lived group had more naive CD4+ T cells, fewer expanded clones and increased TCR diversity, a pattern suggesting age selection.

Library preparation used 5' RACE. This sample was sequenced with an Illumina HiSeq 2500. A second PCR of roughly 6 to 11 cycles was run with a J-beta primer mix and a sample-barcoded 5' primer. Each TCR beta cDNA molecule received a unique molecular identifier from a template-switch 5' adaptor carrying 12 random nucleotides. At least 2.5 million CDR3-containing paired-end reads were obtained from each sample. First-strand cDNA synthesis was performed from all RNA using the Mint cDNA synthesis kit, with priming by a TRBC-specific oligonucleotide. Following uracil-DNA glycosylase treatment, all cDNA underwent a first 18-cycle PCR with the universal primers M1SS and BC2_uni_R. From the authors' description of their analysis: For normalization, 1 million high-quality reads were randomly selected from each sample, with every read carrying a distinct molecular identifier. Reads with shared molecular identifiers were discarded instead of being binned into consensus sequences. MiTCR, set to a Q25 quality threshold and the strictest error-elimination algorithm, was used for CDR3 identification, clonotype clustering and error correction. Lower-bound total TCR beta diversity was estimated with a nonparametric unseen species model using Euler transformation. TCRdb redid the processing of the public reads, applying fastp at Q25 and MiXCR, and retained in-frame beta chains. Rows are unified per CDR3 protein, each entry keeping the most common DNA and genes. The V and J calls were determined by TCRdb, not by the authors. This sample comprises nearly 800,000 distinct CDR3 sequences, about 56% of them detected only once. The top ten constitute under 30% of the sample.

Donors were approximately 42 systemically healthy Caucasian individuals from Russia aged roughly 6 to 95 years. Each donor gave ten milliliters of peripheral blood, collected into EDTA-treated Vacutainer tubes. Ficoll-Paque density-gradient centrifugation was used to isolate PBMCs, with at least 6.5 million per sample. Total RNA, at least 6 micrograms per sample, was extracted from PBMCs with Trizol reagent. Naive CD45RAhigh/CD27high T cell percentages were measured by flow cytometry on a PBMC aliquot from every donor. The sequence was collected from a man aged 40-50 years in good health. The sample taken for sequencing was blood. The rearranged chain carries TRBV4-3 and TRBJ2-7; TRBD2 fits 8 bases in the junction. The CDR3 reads CASSQDPTSGYEQYF. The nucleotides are TGCGCCAGCAGCCAAGACCCCACTAGCGGATACGAGCAGTACTTC.